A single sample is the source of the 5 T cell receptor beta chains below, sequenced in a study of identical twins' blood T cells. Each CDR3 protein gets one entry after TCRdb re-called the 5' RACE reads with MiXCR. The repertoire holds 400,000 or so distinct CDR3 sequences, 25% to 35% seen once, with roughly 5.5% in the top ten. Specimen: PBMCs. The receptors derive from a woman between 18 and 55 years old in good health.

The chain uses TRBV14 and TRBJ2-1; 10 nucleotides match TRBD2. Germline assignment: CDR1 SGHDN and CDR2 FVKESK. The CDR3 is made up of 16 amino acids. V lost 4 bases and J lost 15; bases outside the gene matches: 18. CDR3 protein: CASSPRGIVKGLAWFF. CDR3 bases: TGTGCCAGCAGCCCCAGAGGGATTGTAAAGGGACTAGCGTGGTTCTTC.

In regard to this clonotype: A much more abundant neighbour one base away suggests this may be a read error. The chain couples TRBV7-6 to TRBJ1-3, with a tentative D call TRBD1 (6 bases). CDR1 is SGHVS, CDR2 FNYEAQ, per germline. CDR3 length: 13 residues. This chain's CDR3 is CASSFDRRNAIYF. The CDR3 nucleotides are TGTGCCAGCAGCTTCGACAGGAGAAACGCCATATATTTT.

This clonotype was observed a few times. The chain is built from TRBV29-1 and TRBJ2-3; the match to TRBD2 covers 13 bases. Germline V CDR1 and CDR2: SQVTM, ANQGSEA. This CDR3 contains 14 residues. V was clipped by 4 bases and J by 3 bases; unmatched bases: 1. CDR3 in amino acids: CSVGTSGGTDTQYF. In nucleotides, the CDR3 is TGCAGCGTTGGGACTAGCGGGGGAACAGATACGCAGTATTTT.

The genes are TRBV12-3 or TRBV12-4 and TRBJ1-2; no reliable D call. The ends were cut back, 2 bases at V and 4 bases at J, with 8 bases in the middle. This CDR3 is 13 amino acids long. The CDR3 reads CASSLLGAYGYTF. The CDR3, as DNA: TGTGCCAGCAGTTTACTGGGTGCCTATGGCTACACCTTC.

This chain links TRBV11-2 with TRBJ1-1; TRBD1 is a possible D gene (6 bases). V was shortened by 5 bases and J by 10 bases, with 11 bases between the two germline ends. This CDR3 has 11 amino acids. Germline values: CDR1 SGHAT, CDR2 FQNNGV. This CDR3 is CASSPGARAFF. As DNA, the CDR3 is TGTGCCAGCAGCCCAGGGGCGCGAGCTTTCTTT.